This TCR beta chain was retrieved from a study of blood T cell repertoires in COVID-19. Study information: The origin of the acute and convalescent COVID-19 samples was the United States, Italy and Spain.

As processed by the authors: Amplification of reference gene primers provided the estimated nucleated cell counts. The data were produced by immunoSEQ multiplex PCR, yet TCRdb's version contains in-frame clones alone and is incomplete. V and J calls and clone size are as listed in that table; D and trimming were resolved from the DNA. In the table there are over 150,000 clones, under 90% of which are singletons. The CDR3 contains 15 residues. Germline V gene lookup returns CDR1 MNHEY and CDR2 SMNVEV (reference sequence). J gave up 0 bases and V 6 bases, and 5 bases lay outside the gene matches. The receptor comes from a woman of 80 years or more with active or convalescent COVID-19. Sequenced sample: peripheral blood. This chain connects TRBV27 to TRBJ2-1; 7 positions agree with TRBD1. This chain's CDR3 is CASSRTGLSYNEQFF. As DNA, the CDR3 is TGTGCCAGCAGCCGGACAGGCCTCTCCTACAATGAGCAGTTCTTC.